Described below is a single TCR beta chain sequence and its context. The entry originates in a study of cytomegalovirus exposure and HLA in healthy donors. 13 Jbeta primers and 60 Vbeta primers were used for the PCR. Profiling relied on immunoSEQ multiplex PCR, and the TCRdb table lists in-frame clones only, not all of them. The table includes around 210,000 clones, about 85% detected once. Germline V lookup: CDR1 GTSNPN, CDR2 SVGIG (reference sequence). The CDR3 consists of 13 residues. V was cut by 3 bases and J by 0 bases, with 8 bases left in between. V is TRBV30 and J is TRBJ1-1, with unresolved D. Sequencing was carried out using PBMCs. This receptor was identified in a girl aged 2-10 years in good health and CMV-seronegative. CDR3 DNA sequence: TGTGCCTGGAGGCGGACTGTGAACACTGAAGCTTTCTTT. It encodes CAWRRTVNTEAFF.